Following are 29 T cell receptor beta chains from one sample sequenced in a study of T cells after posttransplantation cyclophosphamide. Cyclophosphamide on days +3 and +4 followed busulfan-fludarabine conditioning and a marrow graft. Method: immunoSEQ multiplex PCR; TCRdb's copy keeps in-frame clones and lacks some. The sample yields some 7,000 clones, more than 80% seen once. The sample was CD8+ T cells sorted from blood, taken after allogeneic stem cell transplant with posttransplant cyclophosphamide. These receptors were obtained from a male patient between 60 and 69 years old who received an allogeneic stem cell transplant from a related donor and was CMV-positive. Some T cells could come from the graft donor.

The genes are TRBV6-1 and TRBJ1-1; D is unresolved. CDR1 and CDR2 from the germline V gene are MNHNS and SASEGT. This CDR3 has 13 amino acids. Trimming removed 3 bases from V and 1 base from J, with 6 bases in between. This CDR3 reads CASSDLANTEAFF. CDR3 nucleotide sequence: TGTGCCAGCAGTGACCTGGCGAACACTGAAGCTTTCTTT.

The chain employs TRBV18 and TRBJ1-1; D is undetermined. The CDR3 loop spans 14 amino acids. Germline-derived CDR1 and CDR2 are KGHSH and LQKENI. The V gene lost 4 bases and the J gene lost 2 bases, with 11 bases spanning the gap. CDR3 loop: CASSLTIRNTEAFF. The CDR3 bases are TGTGCCAGCTCACTAACTATTCGCAACACTGAAGCTTTCTTT.

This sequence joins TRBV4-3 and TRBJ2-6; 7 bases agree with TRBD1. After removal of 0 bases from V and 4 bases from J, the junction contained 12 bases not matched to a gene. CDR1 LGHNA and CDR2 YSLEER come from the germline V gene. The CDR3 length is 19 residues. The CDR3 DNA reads TGCGCCAGCAGCCAAGATCAGGCTTCAGGGGGTTACGGGGCCAACGTCCTGACTTTC. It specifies CASSQDQASGGYGANVLTF.

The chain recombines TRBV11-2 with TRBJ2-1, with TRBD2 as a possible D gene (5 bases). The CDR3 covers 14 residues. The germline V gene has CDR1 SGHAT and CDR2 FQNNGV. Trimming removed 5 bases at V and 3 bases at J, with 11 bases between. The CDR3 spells CASSPQTIYNEQFF. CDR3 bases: TGTGCCAGCAGCCCCCAGACTATCTACAATGAGCAGTTCTTC.

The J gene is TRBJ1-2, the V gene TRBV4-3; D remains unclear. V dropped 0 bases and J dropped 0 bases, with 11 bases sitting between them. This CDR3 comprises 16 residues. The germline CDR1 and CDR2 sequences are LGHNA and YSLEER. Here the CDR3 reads CASSQDWRESNYGYTF. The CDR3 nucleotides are TGCGCCAGCAGCCAAGATTGGAGGGAATCTAACTATGGCTACACCTTC.

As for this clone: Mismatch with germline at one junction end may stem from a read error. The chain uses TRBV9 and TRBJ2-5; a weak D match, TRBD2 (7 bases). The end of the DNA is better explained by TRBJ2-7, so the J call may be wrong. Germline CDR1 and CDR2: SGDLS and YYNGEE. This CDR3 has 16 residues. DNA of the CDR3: TGTGCCAGTAGCGGAGGGGGGGCGCTCGGGTCCTACGAGCAGTACTTC. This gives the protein CASSGGGALGSYEQYF.

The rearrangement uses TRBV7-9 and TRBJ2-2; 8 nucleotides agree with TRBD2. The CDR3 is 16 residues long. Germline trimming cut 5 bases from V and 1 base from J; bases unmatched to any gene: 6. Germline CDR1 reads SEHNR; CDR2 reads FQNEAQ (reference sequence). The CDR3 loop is CASSAPGGENTGELFF. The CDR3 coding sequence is TGTGCCAGCAGCGCCCCCGGGGGGGAGAACACCGGGGAGCTGTTTTTT. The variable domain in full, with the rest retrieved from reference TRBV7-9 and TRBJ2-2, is DTGVSQNPRHKITKRGQNVTFRCDPISEHNRLYWYRQTLGQGPEFLTYFQNEAQLEKSRLLSDRFSAERPKGSFSTLEIQRTEQGDSAMYLCASSAPGGENTGELFFGEGSRLTVL.

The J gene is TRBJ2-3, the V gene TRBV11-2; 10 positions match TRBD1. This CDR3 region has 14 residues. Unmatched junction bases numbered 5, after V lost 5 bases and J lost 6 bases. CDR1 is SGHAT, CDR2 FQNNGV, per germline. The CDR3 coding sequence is TGTGCCAGCAGCAGACAGGGGGCAGGTGATACGCAGTATTTT. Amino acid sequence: CASSRQGAGDTQYF.

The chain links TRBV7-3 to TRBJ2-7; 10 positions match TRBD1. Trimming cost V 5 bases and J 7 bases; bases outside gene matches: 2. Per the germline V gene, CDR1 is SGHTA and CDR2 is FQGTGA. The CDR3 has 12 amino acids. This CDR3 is CASSMGQGEQYF. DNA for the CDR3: TGTGCCAGCAGCATGGGACAGGGGGAGCAGTACTTC.

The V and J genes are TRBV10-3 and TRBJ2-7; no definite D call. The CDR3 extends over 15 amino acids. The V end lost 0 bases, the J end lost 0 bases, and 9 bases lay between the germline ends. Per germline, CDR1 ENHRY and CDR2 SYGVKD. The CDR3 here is CAISESSSGSYEQYF. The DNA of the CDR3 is TGTGCCATCAGTGAGTCTTCCAGTGGCTCCTACGAGCAGTACTTC.

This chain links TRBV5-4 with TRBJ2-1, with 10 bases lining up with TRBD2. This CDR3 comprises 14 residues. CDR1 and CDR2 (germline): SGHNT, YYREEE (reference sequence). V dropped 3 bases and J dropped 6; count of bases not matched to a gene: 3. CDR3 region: CASSWGTSVNEQFF. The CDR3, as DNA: TGTGCCAGCAGCTGGGGGACTAGCGTCAATGAGCAGTTCTTC.

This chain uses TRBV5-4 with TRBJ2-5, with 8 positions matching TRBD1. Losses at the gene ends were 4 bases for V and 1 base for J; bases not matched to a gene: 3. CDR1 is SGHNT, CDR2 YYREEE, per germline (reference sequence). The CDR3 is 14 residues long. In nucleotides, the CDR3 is TGTGCCAGCAGCCCCGGGACAGGCCAAGAGACCCAGTACTTC. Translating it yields CASSPGTGQETQYF. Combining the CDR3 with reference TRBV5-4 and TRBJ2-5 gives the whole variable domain ETGVTQSPTHLIKTRGQQVTLRCSSQSGHNTVSWYQQALGQGPQFIFQYYREEENGRGNFPPRFSGLQFPNYSSELNVNALELDDSALYLCASSPGTGQETQYFGPGTRLLVL.

The CDR3 DNA is TGTGCCAGCAGCCCCGAGGCGAACGGGGAGCAGTACTTC. Translated: CASSPEANGEQYF. The chain uses TRBV5-4 and TRBJ2-7, with D uncertain. CDR1 SGHNT and CDR2 YYREEE come from the germline V gene (reference sequence). The CDR3 extends over 13 amino acids. Deletions cut 4 bases from V and 7 bases from J, with 15 bases between. The entire variable domain, with the rest obtained from reference TRBV5-4 and TRBJ2-7, is as follows: ETGVTQSPTHLIKTRGQQVTLRCSSQSGHNTVSWYQQALGQGPQFIFQYYREEENGRGNFPPRFSGLQFPNYSSELNVNALELDDSALYLCASSPEANGEQYFGPGTRLTVT.

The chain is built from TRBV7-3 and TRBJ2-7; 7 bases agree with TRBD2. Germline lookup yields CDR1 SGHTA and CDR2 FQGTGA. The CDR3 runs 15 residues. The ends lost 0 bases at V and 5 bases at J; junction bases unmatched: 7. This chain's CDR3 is CASSLTAGEYNEQYF. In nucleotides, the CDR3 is TGTGCCAGCAGCTTAACGGCGGGGGAGTATAACGAGCAGTACTTC.

This chain's CDR3 is CASSQTGERDTQYF. The CDR3 DNA reads as TGTGCCAGCAGCCAAACGGGGGAACGAGATACGCAGTATTTT. The gene calls are TRBV14 and TRBJ2-3; possible D gene TRBD2, 6 bases. This CDR3 spans 14 amino acids. The germline V and J ends were trimmed by 2 bases and 5 bases, with 11 bases remaining between them. The germline V gene encodes CDR1 SGHDN and CDR2 FVKESK. Together with reference TRBV14 and TRBJ2-3, the CDR3 gives the full variable domain: EAGVTQFPSHSVIEKGQTVTLRCDPISGHDNLYWYRRVMGKEIKFLLHFVKESKQDESGMPNNRFLAERTGGTYSTLKVQPAELEDSGVYFCASSQTGERDTQYFGPGTRLTVL.

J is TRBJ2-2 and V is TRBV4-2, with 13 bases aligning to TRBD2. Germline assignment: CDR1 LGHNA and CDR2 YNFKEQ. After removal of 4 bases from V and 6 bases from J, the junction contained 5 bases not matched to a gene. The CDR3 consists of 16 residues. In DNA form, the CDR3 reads TGTGCCAGCAGCCGCGGACTAGCGGGGGAGGCCGGGGAGCTGTTTTTT. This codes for CASSRGLAGEAGELFF.

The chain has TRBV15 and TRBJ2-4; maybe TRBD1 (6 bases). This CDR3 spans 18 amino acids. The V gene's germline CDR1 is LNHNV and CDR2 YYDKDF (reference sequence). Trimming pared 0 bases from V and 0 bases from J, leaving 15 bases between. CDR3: CATSRDLGARVAKNIQYF. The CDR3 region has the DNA TGTGCCACCAGCAGAGATCTGGGGGCGCGGGTAGCCAAAAACATTCAGTACTTC.

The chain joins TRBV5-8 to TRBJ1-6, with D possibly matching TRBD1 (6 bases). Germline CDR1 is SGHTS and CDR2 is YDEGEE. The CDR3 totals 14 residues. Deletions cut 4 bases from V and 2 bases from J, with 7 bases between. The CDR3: CASSRTAYNSPLHF. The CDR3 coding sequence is TGTGCCAGCAGCCGGACAGCCTATAATTCACCCCTCCACTTT. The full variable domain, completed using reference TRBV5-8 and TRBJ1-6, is EAGVTQSPTHLIKTRGQQATLRCSPISGHTSVYWYQQALGLGLQFLLWYDEGEERNRGNFPPRFSGRQFPNYSSELNVNALELEDSALYLCASSRTAYNSPLHFGNGTRLTVT.

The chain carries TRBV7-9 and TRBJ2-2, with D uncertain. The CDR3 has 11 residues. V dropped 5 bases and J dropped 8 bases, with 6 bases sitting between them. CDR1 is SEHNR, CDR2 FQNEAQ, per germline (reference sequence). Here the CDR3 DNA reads TGTGCCAGCAGCCGCGTGGGGGAGCTGTTTTTT. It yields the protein CASSRVGELFF.

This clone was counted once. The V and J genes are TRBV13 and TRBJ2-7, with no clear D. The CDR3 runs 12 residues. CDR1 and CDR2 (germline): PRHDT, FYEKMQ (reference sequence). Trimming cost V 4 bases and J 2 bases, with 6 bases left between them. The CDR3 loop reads CASSSTTYEQYF. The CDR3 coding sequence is TGTGCCAGCAGCTCCACTACCTACGAGCAGTACTTC.

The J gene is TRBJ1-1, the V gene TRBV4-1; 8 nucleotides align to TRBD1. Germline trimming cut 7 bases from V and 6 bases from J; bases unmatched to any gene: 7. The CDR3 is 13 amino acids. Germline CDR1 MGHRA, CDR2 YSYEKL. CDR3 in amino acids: CASKSQGASEAFF. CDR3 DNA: TGCGCCAGCAAATCGCAGGGGGCCTCTGAAGCTTTCTTT.

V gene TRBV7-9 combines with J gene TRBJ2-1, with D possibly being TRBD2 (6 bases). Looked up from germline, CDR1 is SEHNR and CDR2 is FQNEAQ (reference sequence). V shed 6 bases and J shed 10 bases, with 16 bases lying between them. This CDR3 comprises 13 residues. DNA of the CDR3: TGTGCCAGCAGGGGGGGTACCCCCGCCGAGCAGTTCTTC. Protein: CASRGGTPAEQFF.

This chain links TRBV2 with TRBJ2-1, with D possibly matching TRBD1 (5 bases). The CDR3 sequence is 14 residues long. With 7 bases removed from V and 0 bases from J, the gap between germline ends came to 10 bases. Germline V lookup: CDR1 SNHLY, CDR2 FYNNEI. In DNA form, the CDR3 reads TGTGCCAGCATCCTCGACAGCTCCTACAATGAGCAGTTCTTC. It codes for CASILDSSYNEQFF.

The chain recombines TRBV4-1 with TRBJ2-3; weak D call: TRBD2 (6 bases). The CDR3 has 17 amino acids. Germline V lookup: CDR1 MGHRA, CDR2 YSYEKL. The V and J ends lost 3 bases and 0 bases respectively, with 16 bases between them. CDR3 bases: TGCGCCAGCAGCCAGGAACAGCGGGCTTCTAGCACAGATACGCAGTATTTT. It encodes CASSQEQRASSTDTQYF.

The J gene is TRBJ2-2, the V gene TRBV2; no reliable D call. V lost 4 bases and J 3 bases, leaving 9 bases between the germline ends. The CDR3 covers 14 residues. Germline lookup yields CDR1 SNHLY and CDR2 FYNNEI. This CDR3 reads CASSVESDTGELFF. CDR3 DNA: TGTGCCAGCAGTGTAGAGAGTGACACCGGGGAGCTGTTTTTT. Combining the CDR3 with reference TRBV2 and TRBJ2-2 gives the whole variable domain EPEVTQTPSHQVTQMGQEVILRCVPISNHLYFYWYRQILGQKVEFLVSFYNNEISEKSEIFDDQFSVERPDGSNFTLKIRSTKLEDSAMYFCASSVESDTGELFFGEGSRLTVL.

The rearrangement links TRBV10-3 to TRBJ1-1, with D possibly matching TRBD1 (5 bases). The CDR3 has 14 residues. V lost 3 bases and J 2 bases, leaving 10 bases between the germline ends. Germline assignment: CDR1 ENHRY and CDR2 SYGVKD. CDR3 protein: CAISDGGGNTEAFF. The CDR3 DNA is TGTGCCATCAGTGATGGGGGAGGTAACACTGAAGCTTTCTTT.

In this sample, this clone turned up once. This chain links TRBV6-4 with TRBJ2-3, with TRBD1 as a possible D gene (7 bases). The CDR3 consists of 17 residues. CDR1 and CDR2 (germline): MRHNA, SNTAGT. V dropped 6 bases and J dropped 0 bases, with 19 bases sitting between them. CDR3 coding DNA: TGTGCCAGCAGCCGAGGGGGCGGGACACCGAGCACAGATACGCAGTATTTT. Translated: CASSRGGGTPSTDTQYF.

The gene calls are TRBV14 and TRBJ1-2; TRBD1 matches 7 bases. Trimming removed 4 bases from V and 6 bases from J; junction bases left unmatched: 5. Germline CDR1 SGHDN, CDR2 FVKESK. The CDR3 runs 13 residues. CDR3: CASSLRGSDGYTF. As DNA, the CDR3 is TGTGCCAGCAGCCTCAGGGGGTCAGATGGCTACACCTTC.

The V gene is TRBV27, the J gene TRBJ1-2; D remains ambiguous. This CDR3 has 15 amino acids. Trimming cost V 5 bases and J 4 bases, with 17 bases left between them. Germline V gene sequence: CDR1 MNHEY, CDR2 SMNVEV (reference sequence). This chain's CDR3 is CASSLRGSGVYGYTF. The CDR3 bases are TGTGCCAGCAGTCTCCGGGGTTCTGGGGTCTATGGCTACACCTTC.